The TCR beta chain described here comes from a study of radiation and T cells in renal cell carcinoma. General study results and limits: In nephrectomy-only tumors, top 100 clonotypes averaged approximately 45%, versus 54% irradiated.

Documented treatment: treatment-naive control, cytoreductive nephrectomy. Clear cell pathology was present in this patient's renal cell carcinoma. Within the sample, this clone is medium-sized. Its specificity is not known. Germline V gene sequence: CDR1 SGHDN, CDR2 FVKESK. V lost 4 bases, J lost 2 bases, and 9 bases lay in between. This CDR3 has 13 residues. The method was immunoSEQ multiplex PCR; TCRdb's version includes in-frame clones alone and lacks a portion of them. The repertoire holds around 15,000 clones, with roughly three fifths as singletons. The rearrangement uses TRBV14 and TRBJ2-7; tentatively, D is TRBD1 (6 bases). The receptor was derived from a man aged 45-65 years with renal cell carcinoma. The sample in question was tumor tissue, obtained from a patient whose treatment was nephrectomy without radiotherapy. The CDR3 region is CASSPRGTYEQYF. CDR3 DNA: TGTGCCAGCAGCCCCAGGGGTACCTACGAGCAGTACTTC. The variable domain in full, with the rest retrieved from reference TRBV14 and TRBJ2-7, is EAGVTQFPSHSVIEKGQTVTLRCDPISGHDNLYWYRRVMGKEIKFLLHFVKESKQDESGMPNNRFLAERTGGTYSTLKVQPAELEDSGVYFCASSPRGTYEQYFGPGTRLTVT.